Each of the 2 T cell receptor beta chains below was sequenced from the same sample in a study of CD8+CD57+ T cells in acquired aplastic anemia. CDR3 and TCR beta VDJ profiling relied on genomic DNA as the template. TCRdb reprocessed the reads via MiXCR and lists one record per CDR3 protein. The sample includes 350,000 to 450,000 distinct CDR3 sequences, 65% to 75% of them seen just once. The sample comprised sorted CD4+, CD8+, or CD8+CD57+ T cells (not recorded which) from PBMCs. These receptor sequences come from a human donor in good health, serving as a control.

The count of this clonotype is one. The chain combines TRBV7-9 with TRBJ2-7; a weak D match, TRBD2 (7 bases). Trimming removed 4 bases at V and 3 bases at J, with 16 bases between. Germline values: CDR1 SEHNR, CDR2 FQNEAQ (reference sequence). The CDR3 loop spans 15 amino acids. In nucleotides, the CDR3 is TGTGCCAGCAGCTCCAGGGGACGGGACTACTACGAGCAGTACTTC. Residues: CASSSRGRDYYEQYF.

This clonotype has a single count. This chain links TRBV2 with TRBJ2-7; D tentatively reads TRBD1 or TRBD2 (6 bases each). Deletions cut 5 bases from V and 1 base from J, with 21 bases between. Looked up from germline, CDR1 is SNHLY and CDR2 is FYNNEI. This CDR3 has 17 amino acids. In DNA form, the CDR3 reads TGTGCCAGCAGTCTGCCCGTTCGGGGGCTATCTTCCTACGAGCAGTACTTC. As protein: CASSLPVRGLSSYEQYF.